This TCR beta chain originates from a study of CXCR3-negative and CXCR3-positive naive CD8 T cells. General study findings and limits: CXCR3-positive naive cells had TRB CDR3s that were more hydrophobic than CXCR3-negative naive cells had. Memory, not naive, CXCR3-negative and CXCR3-positive cells differed in TRBV-TRBJ usage. Cryopreservation partially lowered CXCR3 expression, so most assays used fresh PBMCs. Because surface CD5 did not distinguish the naive subsets, TCR strength was inferred from TRB CDR3 properties.

Researchers prepared the TRB cDNA libraries using 5' RACE with UMI labels. Reprocessing the 5' RACE reads, TCRdb reports a single entry for every CDR3 protein and omits DNA. Its listing shows 120,000 to 150,000 distinct CDR3 sequences. To note about this clonotype: Its antigen is still unknown.

Subsets of CD8+ T cells were each sorted in triplicate at approximately 270,000 cells apiece. This CDR3 is 17 amino acids long. The germline V gene encodes CDR1 SEHNR and CDR2 FQNEAQ (reference sequence). Sequences were obtained from naive CXCR3+ CD8+ T cells from blood. This sample's subset: CD45RO-CCR7+CD27+CD95- naive CD8+ T cells expressing CXCR3 (TNR3+). The clonotype comes from a human donor in good health. Some clones in this sample may be carry-over from other donors' samples. The chain employs TRBV7-9 and TRBJ1-1; the TRBD1 assignment by TCRdb is unverifiable without DNA. The CDR3 is CASSPSWGSRVNTEAFF.